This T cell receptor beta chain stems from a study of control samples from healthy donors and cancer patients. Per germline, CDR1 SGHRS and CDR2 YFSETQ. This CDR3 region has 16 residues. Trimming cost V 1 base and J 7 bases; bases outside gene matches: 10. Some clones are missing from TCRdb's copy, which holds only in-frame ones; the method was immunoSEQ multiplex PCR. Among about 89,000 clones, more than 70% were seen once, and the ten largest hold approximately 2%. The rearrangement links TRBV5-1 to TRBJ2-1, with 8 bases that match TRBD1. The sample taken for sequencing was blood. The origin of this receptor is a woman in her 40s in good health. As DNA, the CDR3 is TGCGCCAGCAGCTTGCGGGGGCAGGGGGCGAGGAATGAGCAGTTCTTC. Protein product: CASSLRGQGARNEQFF.